These T cell receptor beta chains were read from a single sample in a study of blood T cells in healthy people across ages. A single record per CDR3 protein comes from TCRdb applying MiXCR to the 5' RACE reads. The table lists 710,000 or so distinct CDR3 sequences, over 20% of them singletons, with about 22% in the top ten. The sample comprised blood. The receptors originated from a man between 65 and 85 years old in good health. Both conserved end residues are part of each CDR3. A D gene is named only where the DNA matches it firmly. Only some rows state a clone size, as once, few, many or a class for expanded clones.

CDR3nt: TGTGCCAGCAGCTTGTCGACAGGGGTGAACACTGAAGCTTTCTTT
CDR3aa: CASSLSTGVNTEAFF
d_gene: TRBD1
abundance: .
j_gene: TRBJ1-1
v_gene: TRBV9

CDR3nt: TGTGCCAGCAGCCAAGATTCCCCTATGCGGGAGGGCCGCGGGGGCAAAAACATTCAGTACTTC
CDR3aa: CASSQDSPMREGRGGKNIQYF
d_gene: TRBD2
abundance: .
j_gene: TRBJ2-4
v_gene: TRBV4-2

CDR3nt: TGCAGTGCTAGTCTGTGGGGGTCATATGGCTACACCTTC
CDR3aa: CSASLWGSYGYTF
d_gene: .
abundance: .
j_gene: TRBJ1-2
v_gene: TRBV20-1

CDR3nt: TGTGCCAGCAGTGTGAGGACAGTGAACACTGAAGCTTTCTTT
CDR3aa: CASSVRTVNTEAFF
d_gene: .
abundance: few
j_gene: TRBJ1-1
v_gene: TRBV28

CDR3nt: TGTGCCAGCAGCCCTATCGGACCCGGGGATGAGCAGTTCTTC
CDR3aa: CASSPIGPGDEQFF
d_gene: .
abundance: few
j_gene: TRBJ2-1
v_gene: TRBV3-1

CDR3nt: TGTGCCAGCAGTCCTCAGGGGGTACTCACTGAAGCTTTCTTT
CDR3aa: CASSPQGVLTEAFF
d_gene: TRBD1
abundance: .
j_gene: TRBJ1-1
v_gene: TRBV27

CDR3nt: TGCAGTACCGGACAGGGGGGGGACTATGGCTACACCTTC
CDR3aa: CSTGQGGDYGYTF
d_gene: TRBD1
abundance: few
j_gene: TRBJ1-2
v_gene: TRBV20-1

CDR3nt: TGCAGCGTTGAAGGGATAACCCCCGGGGCAGATACGCAGTATTTT
CDR3aa: CSVEGITPGADTQYF
d_gene: .
abundance: few
j_gene: TRBJ2-3
v_gene: TRBV29-1

CDR3nt: TGCAGTGCCCCGGGACTAGCGACAAATGAGCAGTTCTTC
CDR3aa: CSAPGLATNEQFF
d_gene: TRBD2
abundance: .
j_gene: TRBJ2-1
v_gene: TRBV20-1

CDR3nt: TGTGCCAGCAGTGAAGGGACCGGGCTCGCAAAACTGTTTTTT
CDR3aa: CASSEGTGLAKLFF
d_gene: .
abundance: .
j_gene: TRBJ1-4
v_gene: TRBV2

CDR3nt: TGCGCCAGCAGCCAAGAAAGGGAGGACACTGAAGCTTTCTTT
CDR3aa: CASSQEREDTEAFF
d_gene: .
abundance: .
j_gene: TRBJ1-1
v_gene: TRBV4-1

CDR3nt: TGTGCCAGCAGGCGGGACAAGGGCCACGAGCAGTACTTC
CDR3aa: CASRRDKGHEQYF
d_gene: .
abundance: .
j_gene: TRBJ2-7
v_gene: TRBV12-3/TRBV12-4

CDR3nt: TGCAGTGCTAGAGATCAGGACCGTAGCTCCTACGAGCAGTACTTC
CDR3aa: CSARDQDRSSYEQYF
d_gene: .
abundance: .
j_gene: TRBJ2-7
v_gene: TRBV20-1

CDR3nt: TGCAGTGCCCACCTTGATACAGGGACCCAGTACTTC
CDR3aa: CSAHLDTGTQYF
d_gene: .
abundance: .
j_gene: TRBJ2-5
v_gene: TRBV20-1

CDR3nt: TGTGCCAGCAGCTTCGCGACCGCGAACACTGAAGCTTTCTTT
CDR3aa: CASSFATANTEAFF
d_gene: .
abundance: .
j_gene: TRBJ1-1
v_gene: TRBV11-2

CDR3nt: TGCAGTGCTAGACAAGATGGTGCGGGACAGGGTCCCCAGTACTTC
CDR3aa: CSARQDGAGQGPQYF
d_gene: TRBD1
abundance: few
j_gene: TRBJ2-5
v_gene: TRBV20-1

CDR3nt: TGCAGTGCACCGACTAGCGGGGGAAAGACCCAGTACTTC
CDR3aa: CSAPTSGGKTQYF
d_gene: TRBD2
abundance: many
j_gene: TRBJ2-5
v_gene: TRBV20-1

CDR3nt: TGTGCCAGCAGTCCGGAAAGACTAGCGGGTGTCGATGAGCAGTTCTTC
CDR3aa: CASSPERLAGVDEQFF
d_gene: TRBD2
abundance: few
j_gene: TRBJ2-1
v_gene: TRBV12-3/TRBV12-4

CDR3nt: TGTGCCATCAGTGAAGGACCTATAGAGGCGACAAACAATCAGCCCCAGCATTTT
CDR3aa: CAISEGPIEATNNQPQHF
d_gene: .
abundance: few
j_gene: TRBJ1-5
v_gene: TRBV10-3

CDR3nt: TGTGCCAGCAGCTCCAGAGACTACGAGCAGTACTTC
CDR3aa: CASSSRDYEQYF
d_gene: .
abundance: .
j_gene: TRBJ2-7
v_gene: TRBV5-4

CDR3nt: TGTGCCAGCAGCTCCCGACGGACTAGCGGGTCCGAGCAGTACTTC
CDR3aa: CASSSRRTSGSEQYF
d_gene: TRBD2
abundance: few
j_gene: TRBJ2-7
v_gene: TRBV13

CDR3nt: TGTGCCAGCAGTTTCGGGGGGGTTGAGCAGTACTTC
CDR3aa: CASSFGGVEQYF
d_gene: TRBD2
abundance: .
j_gene: TRBJ2-7
v_gene: TRBV28

CDR3nt: TGTGCCAGCAGCCAACCGCGAAACACCATATATTTT
CDR3aa: CASSQPRNTIYF
d_gene: .
abundance: .
j_gene: TRBJ1-3
v_gene: TRBV3-1

CDR3nt: TGCGCCAGCAGCCGGCAGGGAGCCAAAAACATTCAGTACTTC
CDR3aa: CASSRQGAKNIQYF
d_gene: .
abundance: few
j_gene: TRBJ2-4
v_gene: TRBV10-2

CDR3nt: TGCGCCAGCAGCCAAGAACCCAGGGGGCACTATGGCTACACCTTC
CDR3aa: CASSQEPRGHYGYTF
d_gene: TRBD1
abundance: .
j_gene: TRBJ1-2
v_gene: TRBV4-1

CDR3nt: TGTGCCAGCAGTGACGTGTATTCCACCGGGGAGCTGTTTTTT
CDR3aa: CASSDVYSTGELFF
d_gene: .
abundance: .
j_gene: TRBJ2-2
v_gene: TRBV2

CDR3nt: TGTGCCAGTAGTATAGTAAGCAGTGAGCAGTTCTTC
CDR3aa: CASSIVSSEQFF
d_gene: .
abundance: few
j_gene: TRBJ2-1
v_gene: TRBV19

CDR3nt: TGTGCCAGCAGTTTAGACAGGGGGCGTTCACCCCTCCACTTT
CDR3aa: CASSLDRGRSPLHF
d_gene: TRBD1
abundance: .
j_gene: TRBJ1-6
v_gene: TRBV27

CDR3nt: TGCGCCAGCAGCCCGACGGGACAGGTAGTAGACGAGCAGTACTTC
CDR3aa: CASSPTGQVVDEQYF
d_gene: TRBD1
abundance: .
j_gene: TRBJ2-7
v_gene: TRBV5-1

CDR3nt: TGCAGTGCTAGGAAGAGGGGGGGTTACGAGCAGTACTTC
CDR3aa: CSARKRGGYEQYF
d_gene: .
abundance: .
j_gene: TRBJ2-7
v_gene: TRBV20-1

CDR3nt: TGTGCCAGCAGCGCCTATGGGACAGCCTTAGCCAAAAACATTCAGTACTTC
CDR3aa: CASSAYGTALAKNIQYF
d_gene: TRBD1
abundance: few
j_gene: TRBJ2-4
v_gene: TRBV2

CDR3nt: TGTGCCAGCAGTCCTATCTCTTGGGCGGGCTTTCGGGATACGCAGTATTTT
CDR3aa: CASSPISWAGFRDTQYF
d_gene: .
abundance: few
j_gene: TRBJ2-3
v_gene: TRBV12-3/TRBV12-4

CDR3nt: TGCAGTGCTAGAGACCTCAAGCAGTCCTCTGGAAACACCATATATTTT
CDR3aa: CSARDLKQSSGNTIYF
d_gene: .
abundance: few
j_gene: TRBJ1-3
v_gene: TRBV20-1

CDR3nt: TGTGCCAGCAGTTCCCCCCGGGAGCAGTTCTTC
CDR3aa: CASSSPREQFF
d_gene: .
abundance: many
j_gene: TRBJ2-1
v_gene: TRBV27

CDR3nt: TGTGCCAGCAGCTCAACTCCCGGGACCCCCAATCGCGATGAGCAGTTCTTC
CDR3aa: CASSSTPGTPNRDEQFF
d_gene: .
abundance: few
j_gene: TRBJ2-1
v_gene: TRBV7-2

CDR3nt: TGTGCCAGCAGTTTTAGAGCAGGGGGGAACTATGGCTACACCTTC
CDR3aa: CASSFRAGGNYGYTF
d_gene: TRBD1
abundance: few
j_gene: TRBJ1-2
v_gene: TRBV12-3/TRBV12-4

CDR3nt: TGTGCCAGCAGTTTTTCGACGGGGATGAACACTGAAGCTTTCTTT
CDR3aa: CASSFSTGMNTEAFF
d_gene: .
abundance: .
j_gene: TRBJ1-1
v_gene: TRBV28

CDR3nt: TGTGCCAGCAGCTCCGGCAGCGGGGCCAATGAAAAACTGTTTTTT
CDR3aa: CASSSGSGANEKLFF
d_gene: .
abundance: few
j_gene: TRBJ1-4
v_gene: TRBV7-9

CDR3nt: TGTGCCAGCAGCTTACTAACTACGACTAGCGGGACCCACAATGAGCAGTTCTTC
CDR3aa: CASSLLTTTSGTHNEQFF
d_gene: TRBD2
abundance: .
j_gene: TRBJ2-1
v_gene: TRBV7-6

CDR3nt: TGTGCCAGCAGCCAACGCTGGTCTGGAAACACCATATATTTT
CDR3aa: CASSQRWSGNTIYF
d_gene: .
abundance: .
j_gene: TRBJ1-3
v_gene: TRBV6-2/TRBV6-3

CDR3nt: TGTGCCAGCAGCCTAAGAGCGGGAGTCCCGACAGATACGCAGTATTTT
CDR3aa: CASSLRAGVPTDTQYF
d_gene: TRBD2
abundance: .
j_gene: TRBJ2-3
v_gene: TRBV9

CDR3nt: TGTGCCTGGAGTGGCGGAGGAGAGACCCAGTACTTC
CDR3aa: CAWSGGGETQYF
d_gene: .
abundance: few
j_gene: TRBJ2-5
v_gene: TRBV30

CDR3nt: TGTGCCACCACTTGGGGGGGTAAAGGGACCGGCGACAGGAGGATCACTGAAGCTTTCTTT
CDR3aa: CATTWGGKGTGDRRITEAFF
d_gene: .
abundance: .
j_gene: TRBJ1-1
v_gene: TRBV12-3/TRBV12-4

CDR3nt: TGCAGCGTTGGACAGGGGAAAAACACTGAAGCTTTCTTT
CDR3aa: CSVGQGKNTEAFF
d_gene: TRBD1
abundance: .
j_gene: TRBJ1-1
v_gene: TRBV29-1

CDR3nt: TGTGCCAGCAGCTCAGCTGGACAGACAACTAACTATGGCTACACCTTC
CDR3aa: CASSSAGQTTNYGYTF
d_gene: .
abundance: many
j_gene: TRBJ1-2
v_gene: TRBV7-9

CDR3nt: TGTGCCAGCAGTTTAAAGGCGGGGATGGGACTAGCGATTCAAAACATTCAGTACTTC
CDR3aa: CASSLKAGMGLAIQNIQYF
d_gene: TRBD2
abundance: many
j_gene: TRBJ2-4
v_gene: TRBV12-3/TRBV12-4

CDR3nt: TGTGCCAGTAGTCCAAATCGGGAGATGCGGGCATCAGATACGCAGTATTTT
CDR3aa: CASSPNREMRASDTQYF
d_gene: .
abundance: .
j_gene: TRBJ2-3
v_gene: TRBV19

CDR3nt: TGTGCCAGCAGCTTAAGACTAGCGGGGGTCCATGAGCAGTTCTTC
CDR3aa: CASSLRLAGVHEQFF
d_gene: TRBD2
abundance: .
j_gene: TRBJ2-1
v_gene: TRBV7-8

CDR3nt: TGTGCCAGCAGCTCAGGGGGTAGCTACACCTTC
CDR3aa: CASSSGGSYTF
d_gene: TRBD1
abundance: few
j_gene: TRBJ1-2
v_gene: TRBV7-2

CDR3nt: TGTGCCAGCAGCTTAGCTAGCGGGTTCTCCACAGATACGCAGTATTTT
CDR3aa: CASSLASGFSTDTQYF
d_gene: TRBD2
abundance: few
j_gene: TRBJ2-3
v_gene: TRBV7-2

CDR3nt: TGTGCCAGCAGTTTGGGCAGGGTGCTTGAAAAACTGTTTTTT
CDR3aa: CASSLGRVLEKLFF
d_gene: .
abundance: few
j_gene: TRBJ1-4
v_gene: TRBV28

CDR3nt: TGTGCCAGCAGTTTTGACGGGACAGGCTCTGGGGCCAACGTCCTGACTTTC
CDR3aa: CASSFDGTGSGANVLTF
d_gene: TRBD1
abundance: .
j_gene: TRBJ2-6
v_gene: TRBV28

CDR3nt: TGCGCCAGCACGCGGGGGGGCTCGACTAATGAAAAACTGTTTTTT
CDR3aa: CASTRGGSTNEKLFF
d_gene: .
abundance: .
j_gene: TRBJ1-4
v_gene: TRBV5-1

CDR3nt: TGCAGTGCTAGCAGTTTTGGGACAGGGGCTGCAGATACGCAGTATTTT
CDR3aa: CSASSFGTGAADTQYF
d_gene: TRBD1
abundance: .
j_gene: TRBJ2-3
v_gene: TRBV20-1